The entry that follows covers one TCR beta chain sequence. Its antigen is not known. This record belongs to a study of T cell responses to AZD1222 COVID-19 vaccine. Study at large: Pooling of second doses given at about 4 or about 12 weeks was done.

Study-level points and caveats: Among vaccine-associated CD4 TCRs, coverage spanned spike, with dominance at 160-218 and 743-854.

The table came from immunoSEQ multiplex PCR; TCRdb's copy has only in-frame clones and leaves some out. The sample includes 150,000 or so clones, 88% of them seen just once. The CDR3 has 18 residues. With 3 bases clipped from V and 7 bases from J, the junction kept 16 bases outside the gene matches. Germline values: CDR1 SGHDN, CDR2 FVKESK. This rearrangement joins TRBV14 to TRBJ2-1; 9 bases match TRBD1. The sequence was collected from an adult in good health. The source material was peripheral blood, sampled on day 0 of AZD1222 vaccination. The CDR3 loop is CASSQHRGRGFGKNEQFF. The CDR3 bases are TGTGCCAGCAGCCAGCACAGGGGGCGGGGGTTCGGAAAAAATGAGCAGTTCTTC.